This record looks at one T cell receptor (beta chain) sequence and its context. Germline V lookup: CDR1 KGHSH, CDR2 LQKENI. The junction had 13 bases not matched to a gene; V was cut back by 3 bases and J by 11 bases. The CDR3 runs 15 residues. Expressed TCRB transcripts were sequenced because the isolated RNA had all been reverse transcribed beforehand. Profiling relied on immunoSEQ multiplex PCR, and the TCRdb table lists in-frame clones only, not all of them. The data contain 250,000 to 300,000 clones, roughly 8% of them seen just once; the ten biggest clones take up roughly 0.94%. This specimen comes from a study of beta chain features in type 1 diabetes. Sorting gave populations that all exceeded 95% purity.

Sample: central memory CD4+ T cells from blood. The receptor comes from a woman aged 18-29 years in good health. V usage is TRBV18 and J usage is TRBJ2-3, with 8 bases lining up with TRBD1. The CDR3 region is CASSPGQETTYGQYF. The CDR3 DNA reads TGTGCCAGCTCACCGGGACAGGAGACAACATACGGGCAGTATTTT.